This TCR beta chain derives from a study of long-term antiretroviral therapy in people with HIV. Study-wide results and caveats: Post-ART, diversity grew, though it stayed under transplant donor control levels.

Concerning this clone: Its target is unknown.

With survey level as its setting, the immunoSEQ assay was v3.0. Here immunoSEQ multiplex PCR was the method, and the copy in TCRdb shows in-frame clones only, minus some. The profile shows approximately 31,000 clones, 60% to 85% of them singletons. Germline loops: CDR1 SNHLY, CDR2 FYNNEI. CDR3 length: 15 amino acids. V was shortened by 7 bases and J by 2 bases, with 12 bases between the two germline ends. The J gene is TRBJ1-6, the V gene TRBV2, with D perhaps TRBD1 (5 bases). This TCR was sampled from a woman aged 45-60 years with HIV. The sequencing here drew on unsorted PBMCs, taken 3.1 years after starting antiretroviral therapy. Here the CDR3 reads CASKQGEAYNSPLHF. In nucleotides, the CDR3 is TGTGCCAGCAAGCAGGGAGAGGCCTATAATTCACCCCTCCACTTT.